This T cell receptor beta chain comes out of a study of cytomegalovirus exposure and HLA in healthy donors. Worth noting for this clone: Its antigen remains unidentified.

The PCR contained 60 Vbeta and 13 Jbeta primers. Sequencing used immunoSEQ multiplex PCR; TCRdb keeps in-frame clones, though not all of them. Of about 99,000 clones in the sample, 75% to 85% were seen once. V lost 6 bases, J lost 4 bases, and 8 bases stayed unmatched. Germline assignment: CDR1 LNHDA and CDR2 SQIVND (reference sequence). The CDR3 is 15 amino acids. Study-wide results and caveats: CMV serostatus alone was available as immune exposure information. Some V segments, TRBV6-2 and TRBV6-3 among them, were indistinguishable and were therefore excluded.

The material sequenced was PBMCs. This TCR was sampled from a male donor in good health and CMV-seropositive. The genes are TRBV19 and TRBJ1-2; 10 bases are a match to TRBD1. CDR3 DNA: TGTGCCAGTAGGACCACGACAGGGGGCGGCTATGGCTACACCTTC. Residues: CASRTTTGGGYGYTF.